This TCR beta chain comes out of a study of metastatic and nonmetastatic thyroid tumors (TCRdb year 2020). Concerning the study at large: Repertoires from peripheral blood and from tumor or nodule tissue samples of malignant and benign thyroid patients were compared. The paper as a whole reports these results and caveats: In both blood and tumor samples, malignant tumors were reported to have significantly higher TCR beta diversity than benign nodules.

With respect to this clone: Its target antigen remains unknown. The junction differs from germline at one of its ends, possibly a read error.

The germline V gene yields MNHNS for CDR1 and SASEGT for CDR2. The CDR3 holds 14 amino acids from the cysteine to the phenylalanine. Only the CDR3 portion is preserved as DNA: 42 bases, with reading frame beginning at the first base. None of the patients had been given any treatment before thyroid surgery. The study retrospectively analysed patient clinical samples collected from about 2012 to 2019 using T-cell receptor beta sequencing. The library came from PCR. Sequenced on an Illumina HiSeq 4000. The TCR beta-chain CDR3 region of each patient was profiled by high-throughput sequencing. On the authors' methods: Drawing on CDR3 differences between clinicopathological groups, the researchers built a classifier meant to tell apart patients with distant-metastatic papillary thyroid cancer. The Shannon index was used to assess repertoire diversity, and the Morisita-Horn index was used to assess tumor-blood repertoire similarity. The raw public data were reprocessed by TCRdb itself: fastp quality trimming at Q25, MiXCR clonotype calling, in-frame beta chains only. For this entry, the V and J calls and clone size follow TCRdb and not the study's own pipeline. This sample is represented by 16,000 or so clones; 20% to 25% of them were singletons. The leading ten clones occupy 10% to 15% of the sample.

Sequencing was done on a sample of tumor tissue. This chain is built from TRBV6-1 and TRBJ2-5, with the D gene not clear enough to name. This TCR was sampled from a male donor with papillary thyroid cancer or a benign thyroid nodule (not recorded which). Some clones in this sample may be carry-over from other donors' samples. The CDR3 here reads CASSAGWNQGTQYF. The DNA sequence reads TGTGCCAGCAGTGCTGGGTGGAACCAAGGGACCCAGTACTTC.